These 28 T cell receptor beta chains were sequenced from one sample in a study of T cell responses to AZD1222 COVID-19 vaccine. The table came from immunoSEQ multiplex PCR; TCRdb's copy has only in-frame clones and leaves some out. The sample has some 110,000 clones, around 92% seen once. This sample comprised peripheral blood, obtained on day 0 of AZD1222 vaccination. These receptors were collected from an adult in good health.

This clone was found a few times. The chain employs TRBV2 and TRBJ1-5; D is uncertain. The CDR3 has 13 amino acids. Germline V gene lookup returns CDR1 SNHLY and CDR2 FYNNEI. Trimming removed 2 bases at V and 6 bases at J, with 8 bases between. This CDR3 reads CASSESEAQPQHF. In DNA, the CDR3 is TGTGCCAGCAGTGAAAGTGAGGCTCAGCCCCAGCATTTT.

J is TRBJ1-2 and V is TRBV30, with D hard to call. Trimming cost V 3 bases and J 5 bases, with 16 bases left between them. The CDR3 is 14 residues long. The germline gives CDR1 GTSNPN, CDR2 SVGIG (reference sequence). This CDR3 reads CAWRQDPEGYGYTF. DNA for the CDR3: TGTGCCTGGAGGCAGGATCCCGAGGGTTATGGCTACACCTTC.

The rearrangement links TRBV6-2 or TRBV6-3 to TRBJ2-7, with 8 bases fitting TRBD1. CDR1 is MNHEY, CDR2 SVGEGT, per germline. With 7 bases clipped from V and 2 bases from J, the junction kept 7 bases outside the gene matches. This CDR3 has 14 residues. CDR3 sequence: CASTPGQGPYEQYF. CDR3 in DNA: TGTGCCAGCACCCCAGGACAGGGACCCTACGAGCAGTACTTC.

V and J are TRBV27 and TRBJ2-3, with TRBD2 matching 12 bases. J gave up 3 bases and V 7 bases, and 2 bases lay outside the gene matches. The germline V gene has CDR1 MNHEY and CDR2 SMNVEV (reference sequence). CDR3 length equals 14 residues. The CDR3 loop reads CASTGLAGTDTQYF. The CDR3 nucleotides are TGTGCCAGCACCGGACTAGCGGGGACAGATACGCAGTATTTT.

The chain is built from TRBV6-5 and TRBJ1-3; possible D gene TRBD1, 5 bases. Germline loops: CDR1 MNHEY, CDR2 SVGAGI. Trimming removed 6 bases from V and 3 bases from J, with 9 bases in between. The CDR3 length is 13 residues. CDR3 bases: TGTGCCAGCAGACCCGGGGGTGGAAACACCATATATTTT. Protein: CASRPGGGNTIYF.

This sequence joins TRBV18 and TRBJ1-5, with D tentatively TRBD1 (6 bases). Germline values: CDR1 KGHSH, CDR2 LQKENI. V shed 1 base and J shed 7 bases, with 14 bases lying between them. This CDR3 comprises 15 residues. CDR3 DNA sequence: TGTGCCAGCTCACCACGATCGGGGGCGGACCAGCCCCAGCATTTT. Its translation: CASSPRSGADQPQHF.

This chain connects TRBV29-1 to TRBJ1-1; D not certain. V was clipped by 4 bases and J by 8 bases, with 8 bases between them. CDR1 is SQVTM, CDR2 ANQGSEA, per germline. CDR3 size: 10 residues. For the CDR3, the DNA is TGCAGCGTTGGAATCGAAGAAGCTTTCTTT. Its protein is CSVGIEEAFF.

The rearrangement joins TRBV4-2 to TRBJ2-2; 9 bases map to TRBD2. This CDR3 comprises 17 residues. Germline V CDR1 and CDR2: LGHNA, YNFKEQ. The trim removed 4 bases at V and 6 bases at J, leaving 12 bases unmatched. As DNA, the CDR3 is TGTGCCAGCAGCCGCAACCTAGCGGGGTCGGGGTCCGGGGAGCTGTTTTTT. Translated: CASSRNLAGSGSGELFF.

The chain has TRBV29-1 and TRBJ1-3, with unresolved D. This CDR3 spans 13 amino acids. The V gene's germline CDR1 is SQVTM and CDR2 ANQGSEA. V was cut by 1 base and J by 2 bases, with 6 bases left in between. CDR3 nucleotides: TGCAGCGTTGAAGGTGGGGCTGGAAACACCATATATTTT. Encoded protein: CSVEGGAGNTIYF.

This chain uses TRBV30 with TRBJ1-1, with TRBD1 matching 8 bases. Germline assignment: CDR1 GTSNPN and CDR2 SVGIG (reference sequence). V gave up 2 bases and J gave up 2 bases; unmatched junction bases: 4. The CDR3 sequence is 14 residues long. CDR3: CAWSIQGANTEAFF. CDR3 bases: TGTGCCTGGAGTATTCAGGGGGCAAACACTGAAGCTTTCTTT.

The chain is built from TRBV2 and TRBJ2-7; no clear D gene. The germline gives CDR1 SNHLY, CDR2 FYNNEI. The CDR3 has 14 residues. V shed 4 bases and J shed 1 base, with 11 bases lying between them. The DNA for the CDR3 is TGTGCCAGCAGTGCCCCCGACAAATCCTACGAGCAGTACTTC. It specifies CASSAPDKSYEQYF.

The gene calls are TRBV13 and TRBJ1-2; TRBD1 matches 8 bases. V gave up 2 bases and J gave up 8 bases; unmatched junction bases: 7. The CDR3 has 14 amino acids. Germline CDR1 is PRHDT and CDR2 is FYEKMQ (reference sequence). The CDR3 sequence: CASSLQGAFRGYTF. In DNA form, the CDR3 reads TGTGCCAGCAGCTTACAGGGGGCCTTTCGCGGCTACACCTTC.

The chain carries TRBV24-1 and TRBJ2-1; D is uncertain. Germline assignment: CDR1 KGHDR and CDR2 SFDVKD. The CDR3 length is 15 residues. V gave up 6 bases and J gave up 3 bases, with 14 bases separating them. The chain's CDR3 is CATSTSSEHYNEQFF. DNA of the CDR3: TGTGCCACCAGTACCTCCTCGGAACACTACAATGAGCAGTTCTTC.

Only one count was recorded for this clone. The chain carries TRBV19 and TRBJ1-5; a possible D gene is TRBD1 (5 bases). Germline CDR1 reads LNHDA; CDR2 reads SQIVND (reference sequence). The CDR3 has 16 residues. Deletions cut 5 bases from V and 1 base from J, with 15 bases between. CDR3 in amino acids: CASSSRQAGSNQPQHF. CDR3 in DNA: TGTGCCAGTAGTTCTCGCCAGGCAGGGAGCAATCAGCCCCAGCATTTT. Together with reference TRBV19 and TRBJ1-5, the CDR3 gives the full variable domain: DGGITQSPKYLFRKEGQNVTLSCEQNLNHDAMYWYRQDPGQGLRLIYYSQIVNDFQKGDIAEGYSVSREKKESFPLTVTSAQKNPTAFYLCASSSRQAGSNQPQHFGDGTRLSIL.

CDR3 amino acids: CASSLSRATEAFF. The CDR3 DNA reads as TGCGCCAGCAGCTTGTCCAGGGCCACTGAAGCTTTCTTT. The J gene is TRBJ1-1, the V gene TRBV5-1, with D perhaps matching TRBD1 (5 bases). CDR3 size: 13 residues. V lost 1 base, J lost 4 bases, and 8 bases lay in between. Germline CDR1 SGHRS, CDR2 YFSETQ.

V and J are TRBV28 and TRBJ1-1; TRBD1 might be the D (5 bases). V lost 5 bases to trimming and J lost 1 base, with 14 bases between them. Germline V gene sequence: CDR1 MDHEN, CDR2 SYDVKM. CDR3 length: 15 residues. The CDR3 DNA follows: TGTGCCAGCAGTCCCCAGGGTAGGGGGAACACTGAAGCTTTCTTT. Protein sequence: CASSPQGRGNTEAFF.

The V and J genes are TRBV6-5 and TRBJ2-7, with D perhaps TRBD2 (5 bases). The V end was cut by 0 bases, the J end by 3 bases, with 9 bases between. CDR3 size: 14 residues. CDR1 MNHEY and CDR2 SVGAGI come from the germline V gene. The CDR3: CASSYSRENYEQYF. Written as DNA, the CDR3 is TGTGCCAGCAGTTACTCGAGGGAGAACTACGAGCAGTACTTC.

The chain has TRBV19 and TRBJ2-1; D may match TRBD1 or TRBD2 (5 bases each). V was cut by 2 bases and J by 6 bases, with 14 bases left in between. The CDR3 has 15 amino acids. CDR1 and CDR2 from the germline V gene are LNHDA and SQIVND (reference sequence). CDR3 DNA sequence: TGTGCCAGTAGTATAAGGGGACCCCAGGGCAATGAGCAGTTCTTC. Translating it yields CASSIRGPQGNEQFF.

This rearrangement joins TRBV5-1 to TRBJ2-1, with TRBD1 identical over 11 bases. The V segment lost 4 bases and the J segment 6 bases; nucleotides outside the gene matches: 6. The CDR3 contains 15 residues. Per the germline V gene, CDR1 is SGHRS and CDR2 is YFSETQ. CDR3 in DNA: TGCGCCAGCAGCCCCTACGGACAGGGGGCCAATGAGCAGTTCTTC. This encodes CASSPYGQGANEQFF.

This rearrangement joins TRBV5-3 to TRBJ1-1, with TRBD1 identical over 7 bases. TRBV5-3 is identified as an open reading frame with a role that is uncertain. V shed 2 bases and J 6 bases; nucleotides not matched to a gene: 13. The CDR3 sequence is 16 residues long. DNA for the CDR3: TGTGCCAGAAGCTTCCCTTGCGTACAGGGGCCCCCTGAAGCTTTCTTT. Protein sequence: CARSFPCVQGPPEAFF.

This chain links TRBV18 with TRBJ2-7; 9 positions agree with TRBD1. Germline V gives CDR1 KGHSH, CDR2 LQKENI. The junction had 9 bases not matched to a gene; V was cut back by 6 bases and J by 9 bases. This CDR3 has 13 amino acids. The CDR3 reads CASSPGTGNGQYF. The CDR3 DNA sequence: TGTGCCAGCTCTCCCGGGACAGGGAACGGGCAGTACTTC.

This clone is a singleton in its sample. Within the sample, other DNA sequences also encode this same CDR3. The chain employs TRBV7-6 and TRBJ1-2; no firm D call. Germline V gene lookup returns CDR1 SGHVS and CDR2 FNYEAQ. V was trimmed by 3 bases and J by 4 bases, leaving 9 bases between them. CDR3 length: 13 residues. CDR3 nucleotides: TGTGCCAGCAGCTTCCCGGGCGGCTATGGCTACACCTTC. It specifies CASSFPGGYGYTF.

The chain carries TRBV5-1 and TRBJ2-5; 8 positions match TRBD2. The CDR3 spans 14 residues. Per the germline V gene, CDR1 is SGHRS and CDR2 is YFSETQ. Unmatched junction bases numbered 4, after V lost 5 bases and J lost 1 base. The CDR3 here is CASRLAGTQETQYF. CDR3 nucleotide sequence: TGCGCCAGCAGGCTAGCGGGTACCCAAGAGACCCAGTACTTC.

This clone was recorded only once. This chain uses TRBV20-1 with TRBJ2-7; possible D gene TRBD2, 7 bases. Per germline, CDR1 DFQATT and CDR2 SNEGSKA (reference sequence). V lost 5 bases and J lost 7, with 12 bases in between. This CDR3 contains 11 residues. CDR3 bases: TGCAGTGCTGGAGGGGGGGGTGAGCAGTACTTC. It is translated as CSAGGGGEQYF.

This rearrangement joins TRBV30 to TRBJ1-1, with D possibly matching TRBD1 (5 bases). V shed 5 bases and J shed 0 bases, with 16 bases lying between them. CDR1 is GTSNPN, CDR2 SVGIG, per germline (reference sequence). This CDR3 spans 15 amino acids. The DNA for the CDR3 is TGTGCCTGGGGGGGGACGGGCAAAATGAACACTGAAGCTTTCTTT. This translates into CAWGGTGKMNTEAFF.

The V call is TRBV28, the J call TRBJ2-1, with D possibly TRBD1 on 5 matching bases. The V end was cut by 2 bases, the J end by 3 bases, with 17 bases between. The CDR3 contains 17 residues. Germline CDR1 MDHEN, CDR2 SYDVKM. CDR3 sequence: CASSLGPQGLIYNEQFF. DNA of the CDR3: TGTGCCAGCAGTTTAGGTCCCCAGGGATTGATCTACAATGAGCAGTTCTTC.

This chain uses TRBV2 with TRBJ2-3; possibly TRBD1 for D (6 bases). The germline V gene has CDR1 SNHLY and CDR2 FYNNEI. The length of the CDR3 is 15 residues. Trimming pared 0 bases from V and 6 bases from J, leaving 13 bases between. CDR3 bases: TGTGCCAGCAGTGAAGCGGGGGCCTCGACGGATACGCAGTATTTT. It is translated as CASSEAGASTDTQYF.

V is TRBV30 and J is TRBJ1-4; TRBD1 matches at 11 bases. V lost 3 bases, J lost 7 bases, and 7 bases stayed unmatched. The CDR3 sequence is 15 residues long. Germline V gene sequence: CDR1 GTSNPN, CDR2 SVGIG (reference sequence). CDR3: CAWSSLGTGGEKLFF. In nucleotides, the CDR3 is TGTGCCTGGAGCTCCCTCGGGACAGGGGGTGAAAAACTGTTTTTT.